This TCR beta chain was identified in a study of T cell clusters in autoimmune cytopenias. Some 34,000 genome equivalents of blood DNA were amplified for TRB. TRB rearrangements were amplified by touch-down multiplex PCR with mixed TRB-A/B primers. Reprocessing the multiplex PCR reads, TCRdb reports a single entry for every CDR3 protein and omits DNA. This sample contains 6,800 or so distinct CDR3 sequences. The CDR3 runs 15 residues. Germline loops: CDR1 PRHDT, CDR2 FYEKMQ (reference sequence). This sample was also put to use in a study of T cell repertoires in aging, cancer and after chemotherapy.

The sample taken for sequencing was peripheral blood. The clonotype was recovered from a human donor in good health. The rearrangement uses TRBV13 and TRBJ2-2. CDR3 sequence reads: CASSLDDGDTGELFF.